Detailed here is one TCR beta chain. This clone was observed once. The clone's antigen remains unknown. Base qualities were left out, and no much larger clone turns up one base away. The CDR3 contains 14 residues, cysteine and phenylalanine counted. Left in the record is the CDR3 DNA by itself, 42 bases read in frame from the first base. Trimming removed 5 bases from V and 4 bases from J; the gene matches leave 7 bases unexplained. CDR1 is given as SGHRS and CDR2 as YFSETQ, both from the germline V gene. At diagnosis, tumor, uninvolved tumor-adjacent lung and peripheral blood were collected and then preserved as a mix of FFPE and fresh-frozen material. For TCR repertoire profiling, blood samples were analyzed as peripheral blood mononuclear cells. These data originate in a study of T cells in localized non-small cell lung cancer (dated by TCRdb to the early 2020s). Regarding the research as a whole: The study analyzed T cell repertoires of under 250 early-stage NSCLC patients, comparing tumors and uninvolved tumor-adjacent lungs. All 240 or so NSCLC patients in the cohort were treatment-naive and had localized lung tumors that were resected. The mean age of the NSCLC patients was under 70 years, with approximately 130 men and about a hundred women.

The immunoSEQ Assay was used to sequence TCR beta CDR3 regions from DNA. The paper's data handling went like this. To compute T cell density, TCR beta template counts were normalized to usable DNA, which was estimated by amplifying housekeeping genes. Using the preseqR package, richness was estimated by extrapolating to 120,000 templates for tissue samples and 400,000 templates for PBMC samples. Clonality was defined as one minus Pielou's evenness. Tissue-enriched TCRs were identified through differential abundance testing performed on productive amino-acid clonotypes, with a minimum total count of 5 and an alpha of 0.1. The Jaccard Index and the Morisita Overlap Index were used to quantify repertoire overlap between compartments. GLIPH clustered TCR beta CDR3s with public tetramer-defined viral CDR3s; viral motifs required at least three viral sequences plus V-gene enrichment. The table was pulled from immuneACCESS by TCRdb, which kept in-frame rearrangements only. Such tables lose some clones; where checked, under half of the loss comes from unresolved V genes, and the rest has no known cause. V, J and clone size derive from that table, while D and trimming were established from the DNA sequence. The sample table lists under 8,000 clones, approximately 93% of them with a count of one. Of the sample, approximately 2.9% is held by the ten largest clones.

On the study overall, not on this receptor specifically: Uninvolved tumor-adjacent lung showed the highest T cell clonality, higher than tumor, which suggests more focused antigenic responses in the uninvolved tumor-adjacent lung. A median of 57 of the top 100 tumor clones were detected in paired uninvolved adjacent lung, and about 29 of these tumor clones were also found among the top 100 clones of the paired uninvolved adjacent lung. Higher T cell density in blood was associated with longer overall survival, whereas higher clonality in adjacent lung was associated with shorter survival. Because multi-region sequencing of the tumors was not done, intratumor heterogeneity could not be ruled out. Because of the exploratory design, TCR variables were selected using unadjusted p-values without false-discovery rate correction.

The sequence was obtained from a woman aged 40-70 years with stage I lung adenocarcinoma. The rearrangement combines TRBV5-1 with TRBJ1-2; TRBD1 lines up with 8 middle nucleotides. Material: peripheral blood, obtained before any cancer treatment. The nucleotides read TGCGCCAGCAGATACACAGGGGGTGGCTATGGCTACACCTTC. It translates as CASRYTGGGYGYTF.